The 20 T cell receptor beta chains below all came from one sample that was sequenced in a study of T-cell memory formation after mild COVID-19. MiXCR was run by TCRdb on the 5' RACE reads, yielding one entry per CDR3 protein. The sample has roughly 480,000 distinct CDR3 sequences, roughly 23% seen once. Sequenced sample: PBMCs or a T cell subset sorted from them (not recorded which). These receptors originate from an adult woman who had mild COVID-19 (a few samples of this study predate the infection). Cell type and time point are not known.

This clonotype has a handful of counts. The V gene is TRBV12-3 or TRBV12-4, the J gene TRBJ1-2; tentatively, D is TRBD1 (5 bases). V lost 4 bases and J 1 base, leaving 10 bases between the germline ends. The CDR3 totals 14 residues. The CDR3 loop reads CASSSTTDNYGYTF. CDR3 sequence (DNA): TGTGCCAGCAGTTCCACGACAGATAACTATGGCTACACCTTC.

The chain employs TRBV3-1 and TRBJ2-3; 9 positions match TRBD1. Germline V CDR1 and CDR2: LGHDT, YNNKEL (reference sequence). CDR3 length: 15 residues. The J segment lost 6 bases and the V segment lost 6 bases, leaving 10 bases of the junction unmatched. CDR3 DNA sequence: TGTGCCAGCAGATCCGGGACAGGGCTTTTGGATACGCAGTATTTT. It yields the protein CASRSGTGLLDTQYF.

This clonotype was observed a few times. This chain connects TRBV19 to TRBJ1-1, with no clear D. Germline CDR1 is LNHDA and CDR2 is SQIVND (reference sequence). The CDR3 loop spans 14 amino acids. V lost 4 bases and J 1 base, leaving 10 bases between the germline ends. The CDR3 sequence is CASSRSATNTEAFF. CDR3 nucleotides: TGTGCCAGTAGTAGGTCAGCTACGAACACTGAAGCTTTCTTT.

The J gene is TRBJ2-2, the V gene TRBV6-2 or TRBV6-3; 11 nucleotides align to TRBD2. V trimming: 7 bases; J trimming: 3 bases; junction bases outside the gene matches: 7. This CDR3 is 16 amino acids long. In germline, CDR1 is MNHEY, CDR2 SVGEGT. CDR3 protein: CASIQGTSGYTGELFF. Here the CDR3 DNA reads TGTGCCAGCATTCAGGGGACTAGCGGCTACACCGGGGAGCTGTTTTTT.

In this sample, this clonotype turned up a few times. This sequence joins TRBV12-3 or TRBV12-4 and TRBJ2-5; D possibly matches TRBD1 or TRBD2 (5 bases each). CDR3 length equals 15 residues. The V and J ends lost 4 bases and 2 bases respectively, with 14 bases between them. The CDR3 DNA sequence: TGTGCCAGCAGTTCGGGACGGCGGATTCAAGAGACCCAGTACTTC. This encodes CASSSGRRIQETQYF.

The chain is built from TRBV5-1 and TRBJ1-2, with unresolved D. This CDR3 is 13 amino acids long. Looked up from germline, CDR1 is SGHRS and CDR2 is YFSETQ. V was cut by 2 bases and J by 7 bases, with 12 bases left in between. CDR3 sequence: CASSFSTGSGYTF. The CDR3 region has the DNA TGCGCCAGCAGCTTTTCGACGGGAAGTGGCTACACCTTC.

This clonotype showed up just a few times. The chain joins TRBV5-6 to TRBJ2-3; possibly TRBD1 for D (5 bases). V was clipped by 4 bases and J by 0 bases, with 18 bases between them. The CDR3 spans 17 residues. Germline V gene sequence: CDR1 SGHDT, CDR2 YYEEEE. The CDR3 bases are TGTGCCAGCAGCGCTCCCAGGGTTCAATATAGCACAGATACGCAGTATTTT. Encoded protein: CASSAPRVQYSTDTQYF.

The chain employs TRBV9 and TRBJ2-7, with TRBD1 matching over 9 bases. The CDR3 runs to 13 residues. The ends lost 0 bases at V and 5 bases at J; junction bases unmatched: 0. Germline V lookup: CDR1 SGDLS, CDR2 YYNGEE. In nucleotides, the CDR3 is TGTGCCAGCAGCGTAGGGACAGGGGACGAGCAGTACTTC. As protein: CASSVGTGDEQYF.

The CDR3 region has the DNA TGCGCCAGCAGCTTGAGTGATGGGTTCGGGGCCAACGTCCTGACTTTC. It yields the protein CASSLSDGFGANVLTF. The chain links TRBV5-1 to TRBJ2-6, with D hard to call. The CDR3 loop spans 16 amino acids. From germline, CDR1 is SGHRS and CDR2 YFSETQ. V was clipped by 1 base and J by 4 bases, with 12 bases between them.

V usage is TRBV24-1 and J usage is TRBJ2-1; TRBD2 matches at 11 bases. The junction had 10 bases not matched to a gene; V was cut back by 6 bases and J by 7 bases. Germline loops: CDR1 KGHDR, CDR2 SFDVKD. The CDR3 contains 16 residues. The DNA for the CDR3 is TGTGCCACCAGTTCGATAGCGGGAGGGCCGTTAAATGAGCAGTTCTTC. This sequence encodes CATSSIAGGPLNEQFF.

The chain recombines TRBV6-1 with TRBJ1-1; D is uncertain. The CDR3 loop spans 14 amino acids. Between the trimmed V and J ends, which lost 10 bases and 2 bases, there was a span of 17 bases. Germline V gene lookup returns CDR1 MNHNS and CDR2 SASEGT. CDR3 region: CAIRSGQPNTEAFF. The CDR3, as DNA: TGTGCCATCCGGAGCGGGCAGCCCAACACTGAAGCTTTCTTT.

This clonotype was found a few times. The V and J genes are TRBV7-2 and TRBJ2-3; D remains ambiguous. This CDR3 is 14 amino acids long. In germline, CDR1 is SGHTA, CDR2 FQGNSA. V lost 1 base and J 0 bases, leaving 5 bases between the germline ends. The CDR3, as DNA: TGTGCCAGCAGCTTAGACGGAAGCACAGATACGCAGTATTTT. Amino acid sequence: CASSLDGSTDTQYF.

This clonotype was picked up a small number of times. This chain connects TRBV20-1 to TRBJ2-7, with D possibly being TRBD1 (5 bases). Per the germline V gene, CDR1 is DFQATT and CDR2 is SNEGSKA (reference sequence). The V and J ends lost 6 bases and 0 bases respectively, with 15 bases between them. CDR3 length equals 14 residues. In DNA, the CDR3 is TGCAGTGCCGAATATCCAGGGTACTCCTACGAGCAGTACTTC. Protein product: CSAEYPGYSYEQYF.

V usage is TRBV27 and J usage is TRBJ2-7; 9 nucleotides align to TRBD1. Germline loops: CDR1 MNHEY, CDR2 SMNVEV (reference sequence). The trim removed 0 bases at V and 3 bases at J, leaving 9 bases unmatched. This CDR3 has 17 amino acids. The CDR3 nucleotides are TGTGCCAGCAGTTTATCGGTCGCCAGGACAGGGGTCTACGAGCAGTACTTC. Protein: CASSLSVARTGVYEQYF.

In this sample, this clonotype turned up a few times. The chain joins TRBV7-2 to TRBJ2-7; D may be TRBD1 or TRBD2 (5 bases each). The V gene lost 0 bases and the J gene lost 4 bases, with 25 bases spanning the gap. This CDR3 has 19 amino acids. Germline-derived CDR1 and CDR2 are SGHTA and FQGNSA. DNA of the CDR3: TGTGCCAGCAGCTTAGCATGGATCGGGTCTAGCTCGGGGCCTTACGAGCAGTACTTC. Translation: CASSLAWIGSSSGPYEQYF.

The CDR3 region is CASSFTRGKSDTQYF. As DNA, the CDR3 is TGTGCCAGCAGCTTCACGCGGGGGAAATCGGATACGCAGTATTTT. V and J are TRBV14 and TRBJ2-3; 7 bases fit TRBD2. Germline V lookup: CDR1 SGHDN, CDR2 FVKESK. The CDR3 is 15 residues long. The trim removed 5 bases at V and 6 bases at J, leaving 11 bases unmatched.

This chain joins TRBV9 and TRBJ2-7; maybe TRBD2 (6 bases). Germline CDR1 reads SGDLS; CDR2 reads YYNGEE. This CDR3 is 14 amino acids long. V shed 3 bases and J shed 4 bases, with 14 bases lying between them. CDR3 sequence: CASSGRDSLYEQYF. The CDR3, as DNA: TGTGCCAGCAGCGGGCGGGACTCCTTATACGAGCAGTACTTC.

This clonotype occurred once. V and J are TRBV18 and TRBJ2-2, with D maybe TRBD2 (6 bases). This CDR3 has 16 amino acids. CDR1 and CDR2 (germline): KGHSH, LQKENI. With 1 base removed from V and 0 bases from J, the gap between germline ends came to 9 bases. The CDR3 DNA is TGTGCCAGCTCACCACGACGGGGGTCGAACACCGGGGAGCTGTTTTTT. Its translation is CASSPRRGSNTGELFF.

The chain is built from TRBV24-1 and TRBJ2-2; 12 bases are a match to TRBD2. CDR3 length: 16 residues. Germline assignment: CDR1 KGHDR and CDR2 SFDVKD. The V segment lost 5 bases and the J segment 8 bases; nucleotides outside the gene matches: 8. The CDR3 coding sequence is TGTGCCACCAGTGCCGGACTAGCGGGATGGGCTGGGGAGCTGTTTTTT. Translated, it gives CATSAGLAGWAGELFF.

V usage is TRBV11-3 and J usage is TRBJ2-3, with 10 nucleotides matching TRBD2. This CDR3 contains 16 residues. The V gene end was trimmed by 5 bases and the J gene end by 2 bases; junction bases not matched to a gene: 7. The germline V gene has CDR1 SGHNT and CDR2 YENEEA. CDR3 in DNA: TGTGCCAGCAGCCCGCGGACTAGCGGCTACACAGATACGCAGTATTTT. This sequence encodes CASSPRTSGYTDTQYF.